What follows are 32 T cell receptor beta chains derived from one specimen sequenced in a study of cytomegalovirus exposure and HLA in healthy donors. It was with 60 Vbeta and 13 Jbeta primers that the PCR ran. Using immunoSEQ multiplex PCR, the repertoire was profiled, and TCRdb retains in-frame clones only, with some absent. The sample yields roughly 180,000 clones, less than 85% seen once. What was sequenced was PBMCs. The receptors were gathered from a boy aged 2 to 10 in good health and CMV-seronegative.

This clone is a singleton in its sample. The CDR3 loop reads CASSPWTSGLVQYF. In DNA, the CDR3 is TGTGCCAGCAGCCCCTGGACTAGCGGTCTCGTTCAGTACTTC. This chain links TRBV7-2 with TRBJ2-4; 10 bases are shared with TRBD2. CDR3 size: 14 residues. CDR1 is SGHTA and CDR2 is FQGNSA in the germline V gene. V trimming: 5 bases; J trimming: 11 bases; junction bases outside the gene matches: 9. The entire variable domain, with the rest obtained from reference TRBV7-2 and TRBJ2-4, is as follows: GAGVSQSPSNKVTEKGKDVELRCDPISGHTALYWYRQSLGQGLEFLIYFQGNSAPDKSGLPSDRFSAERTGGSVSTLTIQRTQQEDSAVYLCASSPWTSGLVQYFGAGTRLSVL.

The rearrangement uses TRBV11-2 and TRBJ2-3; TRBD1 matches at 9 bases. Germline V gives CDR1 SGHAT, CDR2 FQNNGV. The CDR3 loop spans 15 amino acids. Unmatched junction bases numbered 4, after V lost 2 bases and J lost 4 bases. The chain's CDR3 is CASSLSGQGPDTQYF. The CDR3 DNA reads TGTGCCAGCAGCTTATCGGGACAGGGACCAGATACGCAGTATTTT.

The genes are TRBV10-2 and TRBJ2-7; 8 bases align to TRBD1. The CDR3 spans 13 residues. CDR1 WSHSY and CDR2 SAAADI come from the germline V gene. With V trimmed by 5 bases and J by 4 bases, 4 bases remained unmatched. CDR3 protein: CASSRQGSYEQYV. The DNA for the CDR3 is TGCGCCAGCAGTAGACAGGGGAGTTACGAGCAGTACGTC.

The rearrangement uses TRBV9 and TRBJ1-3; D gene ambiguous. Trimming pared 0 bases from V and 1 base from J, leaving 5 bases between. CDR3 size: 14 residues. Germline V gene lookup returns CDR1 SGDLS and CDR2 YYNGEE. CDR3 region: CASSVGESGNTIYF. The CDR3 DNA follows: TGTGCCAGCAGCGTAGGGGAGTCTGGAAACACCATATATTTT.

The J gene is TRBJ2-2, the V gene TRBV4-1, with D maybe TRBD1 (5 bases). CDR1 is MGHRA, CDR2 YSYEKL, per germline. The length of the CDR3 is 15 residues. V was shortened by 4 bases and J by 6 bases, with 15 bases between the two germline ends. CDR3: CASSPTFLGPGELFF. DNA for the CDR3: TGCGCCAGCAGCCCCACCTTCCTGGGGCCCGGGGAGCTGTTTTTT.

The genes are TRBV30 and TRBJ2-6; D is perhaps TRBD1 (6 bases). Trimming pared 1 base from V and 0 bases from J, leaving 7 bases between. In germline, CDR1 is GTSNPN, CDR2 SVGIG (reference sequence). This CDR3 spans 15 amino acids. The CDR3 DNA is TGTGCCTGGAGTGGACAGGTCTCTGGGGCCAACGTCCTGACTTTC. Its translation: CAWSGQVSGANVLTF.

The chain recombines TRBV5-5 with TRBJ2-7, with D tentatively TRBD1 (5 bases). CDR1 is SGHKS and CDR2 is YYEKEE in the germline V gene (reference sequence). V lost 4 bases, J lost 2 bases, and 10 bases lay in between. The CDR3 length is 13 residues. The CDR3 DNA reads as TGTGCCAGCAGCCGACAGTCAGCCTACGAGCAGTACTTC. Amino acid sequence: CASSRQSAYEQYF. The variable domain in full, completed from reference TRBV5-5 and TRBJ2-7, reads DAGVTQSPTHLIKTRGQQVTLRCSPISGHKSVSWYQQVLGQGPQFIFQYYEKEERGRGNFPDRFSARQFPNYSSELNVNALLLGDSALYLCASSRQSAYEQYFGPGTRLTVT.

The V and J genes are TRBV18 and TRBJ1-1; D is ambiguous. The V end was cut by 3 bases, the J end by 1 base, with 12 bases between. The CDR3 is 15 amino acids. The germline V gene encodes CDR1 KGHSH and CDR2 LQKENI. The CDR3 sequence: CASSPPSGRNTEAFF. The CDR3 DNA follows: TGTGCCAGCTCACCCCCCTCGGGAAGGAACACTGAAGCTTTCTTT.

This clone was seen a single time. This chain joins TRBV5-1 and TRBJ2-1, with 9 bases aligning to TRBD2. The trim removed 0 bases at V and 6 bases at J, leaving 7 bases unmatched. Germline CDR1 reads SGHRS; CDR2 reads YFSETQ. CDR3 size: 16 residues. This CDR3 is CASSLDAGGPSNEQFF. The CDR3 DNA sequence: TGCGCCAGCAGCTTGGACGCGGGAGGGCCTAGCAATGAGCAGTTCTTC.

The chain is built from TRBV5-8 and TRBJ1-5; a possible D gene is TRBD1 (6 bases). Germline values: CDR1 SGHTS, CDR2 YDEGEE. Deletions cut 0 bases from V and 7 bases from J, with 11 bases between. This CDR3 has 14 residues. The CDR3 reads CASSLAHRAQPQHF. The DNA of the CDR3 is TGTGCCAGCAGCTTGGCCCACAGGGCCCAGCCCCAGCATTTT.

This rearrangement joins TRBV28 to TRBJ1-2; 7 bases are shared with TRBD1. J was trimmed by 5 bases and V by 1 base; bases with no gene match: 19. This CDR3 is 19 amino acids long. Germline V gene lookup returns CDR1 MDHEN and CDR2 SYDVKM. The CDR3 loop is CASSLSLGQSAQEGYGYTF. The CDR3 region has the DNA TGTGCCAGCAGTTTATCACTGGGACAGTCCGCACAGGAGGGGTATGGCTACACCTTC.

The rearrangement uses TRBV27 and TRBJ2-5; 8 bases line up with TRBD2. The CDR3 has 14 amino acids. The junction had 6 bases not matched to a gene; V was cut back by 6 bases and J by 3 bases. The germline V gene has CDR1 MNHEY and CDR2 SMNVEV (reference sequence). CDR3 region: CASSSLLAEETQYF. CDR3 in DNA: TGTGCCAGCAGCTCACTACTAGCGGAAGAGACCCAGTACTTC.

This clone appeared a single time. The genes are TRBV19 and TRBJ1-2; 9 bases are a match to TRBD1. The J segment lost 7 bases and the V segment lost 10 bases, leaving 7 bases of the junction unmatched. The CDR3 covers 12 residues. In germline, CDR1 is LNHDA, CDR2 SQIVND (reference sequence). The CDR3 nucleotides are TGTGCCACCCTGACAGGGGGTATTGGCTACACCTTC. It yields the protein CATLTGGIGYTF.

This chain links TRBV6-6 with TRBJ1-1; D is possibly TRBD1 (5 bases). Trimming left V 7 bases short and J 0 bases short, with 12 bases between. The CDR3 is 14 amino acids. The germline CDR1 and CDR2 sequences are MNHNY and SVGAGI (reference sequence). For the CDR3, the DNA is TGTGCCAGCACGACAGAAAGTATGAACACTGAAGCTTTCTTT. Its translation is CASTTESMNTEAFF.

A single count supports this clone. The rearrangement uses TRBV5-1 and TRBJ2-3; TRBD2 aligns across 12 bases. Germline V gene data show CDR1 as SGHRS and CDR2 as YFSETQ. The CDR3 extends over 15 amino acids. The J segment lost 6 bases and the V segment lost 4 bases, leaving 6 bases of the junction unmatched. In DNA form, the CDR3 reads TGCGCCAGCAGCGTGGGACTAGCGGGTAGGGATACGCAGTATTTT. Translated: CASSVGLAGRDTQYF.

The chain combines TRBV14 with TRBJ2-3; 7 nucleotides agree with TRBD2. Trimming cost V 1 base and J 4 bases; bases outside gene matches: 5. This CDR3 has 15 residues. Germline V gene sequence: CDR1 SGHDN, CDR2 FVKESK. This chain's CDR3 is CASSQASGGADTQYF. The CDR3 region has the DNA TGTGCCAGCAGCCAAGCCTCTGGGGGGGCAGATACGCAGTATTTT.

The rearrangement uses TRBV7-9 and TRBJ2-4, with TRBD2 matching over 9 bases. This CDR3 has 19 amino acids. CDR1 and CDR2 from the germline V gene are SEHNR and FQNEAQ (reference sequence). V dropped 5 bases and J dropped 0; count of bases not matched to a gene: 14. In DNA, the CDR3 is TGTGCCAGCAGCCATGCGGGCGGGAGGGGCCCCAAAGCCAAAAACATTCAGTACTTC. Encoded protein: CASSHAGGRGPKAKNIQYF.

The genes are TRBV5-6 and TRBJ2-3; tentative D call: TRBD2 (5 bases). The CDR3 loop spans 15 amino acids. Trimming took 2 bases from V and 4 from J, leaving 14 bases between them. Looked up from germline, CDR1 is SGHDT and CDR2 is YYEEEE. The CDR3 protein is CASSFPAGQADTQYF. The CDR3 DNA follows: TGTGCCAGCAGCTTCCCGGCGGGCCAGGCAGATACGCAGTATTTT.

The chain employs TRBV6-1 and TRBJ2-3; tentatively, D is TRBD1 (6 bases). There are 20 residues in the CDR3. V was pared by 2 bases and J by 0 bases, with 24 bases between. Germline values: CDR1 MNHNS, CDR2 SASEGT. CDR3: CASSESGQQTIGISTDTQYF. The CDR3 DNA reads TGTGCCAGCAGTGAATCTGGACAGCAAACGATAGGAATTAGCACAGATACGCAGTATTTT.

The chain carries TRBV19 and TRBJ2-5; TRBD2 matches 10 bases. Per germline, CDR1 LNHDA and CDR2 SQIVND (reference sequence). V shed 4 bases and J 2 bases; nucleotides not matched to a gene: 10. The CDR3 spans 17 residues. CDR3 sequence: CASSTRTSGEIQETQYF. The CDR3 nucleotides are TGTGCCAGTAGTACCCGTACTAGCGGGGAAATACAAGAGACCCAGTACTTC.

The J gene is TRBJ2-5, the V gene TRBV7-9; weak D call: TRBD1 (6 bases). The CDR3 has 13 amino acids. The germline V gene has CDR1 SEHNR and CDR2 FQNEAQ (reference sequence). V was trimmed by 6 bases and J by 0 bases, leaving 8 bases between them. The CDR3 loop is CASRQGYQETQYF. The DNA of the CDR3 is TGTGCCAGCAGACAGGGCTACCAAGAGACCCAGTACTTC.

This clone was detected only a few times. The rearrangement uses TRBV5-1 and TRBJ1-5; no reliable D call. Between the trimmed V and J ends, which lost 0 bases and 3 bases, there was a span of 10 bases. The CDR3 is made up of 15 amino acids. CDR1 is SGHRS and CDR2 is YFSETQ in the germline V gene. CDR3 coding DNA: TGCGCCAGCAGCTTGGACGACAATGACAATCAGCCCCAGCATTTT. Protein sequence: CASSLDDNDNQPQHF.

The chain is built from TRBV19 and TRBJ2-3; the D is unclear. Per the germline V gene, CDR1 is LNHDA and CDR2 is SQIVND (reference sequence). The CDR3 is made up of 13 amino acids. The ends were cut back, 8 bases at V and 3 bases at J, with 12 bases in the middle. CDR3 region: CASHEFGTDTQYF. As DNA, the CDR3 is TGTGCCAGTCACGAGTTCGGGACAGATACGCAGTATTTT.

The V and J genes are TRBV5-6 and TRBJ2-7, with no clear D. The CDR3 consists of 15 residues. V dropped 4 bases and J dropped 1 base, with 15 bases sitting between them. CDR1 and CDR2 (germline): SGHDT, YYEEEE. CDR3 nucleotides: TGTGCCAGCAGCATCCTCGGAGCGCCATCCTACGAGCAGTACTTC. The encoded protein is CASSILGAPSYEQYF.

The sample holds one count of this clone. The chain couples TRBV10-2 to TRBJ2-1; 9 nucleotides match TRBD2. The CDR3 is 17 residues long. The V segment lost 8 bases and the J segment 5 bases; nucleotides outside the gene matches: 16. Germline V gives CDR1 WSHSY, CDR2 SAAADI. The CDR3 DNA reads TGCGCCAGCCAGACCGCCTCGAGGCGGGGGGGCCACAATGAGCAGTTCTTC. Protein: CASQTASRRGGHNEQFF.

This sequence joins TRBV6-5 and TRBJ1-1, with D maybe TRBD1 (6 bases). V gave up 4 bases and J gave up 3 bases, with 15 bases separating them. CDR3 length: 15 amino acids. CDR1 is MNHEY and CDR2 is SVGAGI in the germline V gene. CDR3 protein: CASSSTGTGYTEAFF. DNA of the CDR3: TGTGCCAGCAGTTCCACAGGGACCGGCTACACTGAAGCTTTCTTT.

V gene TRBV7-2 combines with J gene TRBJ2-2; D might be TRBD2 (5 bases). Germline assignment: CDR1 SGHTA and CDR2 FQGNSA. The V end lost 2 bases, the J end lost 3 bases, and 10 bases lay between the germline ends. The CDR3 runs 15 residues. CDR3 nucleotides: TGTGCCAGCAGCTTATCGAGGGTTTACACCGGGGAGCTGTTTTTT. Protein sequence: CASSLSRVYTGELFF.

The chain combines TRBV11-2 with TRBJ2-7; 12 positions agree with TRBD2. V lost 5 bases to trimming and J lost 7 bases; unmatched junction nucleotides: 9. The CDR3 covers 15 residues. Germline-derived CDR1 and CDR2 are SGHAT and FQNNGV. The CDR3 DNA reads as TGTGCCAGCAGCATCGGACTAGCGGGATCGTTTGAGCAGTACGTC. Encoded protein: CASSIGLAGSFEQYV.

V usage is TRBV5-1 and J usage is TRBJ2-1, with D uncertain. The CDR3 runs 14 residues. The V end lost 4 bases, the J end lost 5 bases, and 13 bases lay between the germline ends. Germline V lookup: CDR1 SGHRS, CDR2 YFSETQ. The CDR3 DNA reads TGCGCCAGCAGCCGAGGTGGCGGTAACAATGAGCAGTTCTTC. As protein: CASSRGGGNNEQFF.

The CDR3 loop is CSGGRSYNEQFF. The CDR3 coding sequence is TGCAGCGGGGGGAGGTCCTACAATGAGCAGTTCTTC. The gene calls are TRBV29-1 and TRBJ2-1; tentatively, D is TRBD2 (6 bases). V was cut by 7 bases and J by 1 base, with 8 bases left in between. The CDR3 length is 12 residues. Germline assignment: CDR1 SQVTM and CDR2 ANQGSEA.

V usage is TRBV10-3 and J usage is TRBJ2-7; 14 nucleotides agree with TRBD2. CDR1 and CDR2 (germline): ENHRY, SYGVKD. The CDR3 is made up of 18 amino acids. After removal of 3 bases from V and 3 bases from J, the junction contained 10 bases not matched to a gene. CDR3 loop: CAISDPSGTSGSGYEQYF. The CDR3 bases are TGTGCCATCAGTGACCCTTCAGGGACTAGCGGGAGTGGCTACGAGCAGTACTTC.

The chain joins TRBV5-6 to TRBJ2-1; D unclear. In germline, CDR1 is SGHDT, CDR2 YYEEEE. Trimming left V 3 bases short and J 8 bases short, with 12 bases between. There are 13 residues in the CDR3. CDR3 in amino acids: CASSSRRIDEQFF. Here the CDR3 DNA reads TGTGCCAGCAGCTCCCGTAGAATCGATGAGCAGTTCTTC.